This T cell receptor (beta chain) was identified during a study of immune heterogeneity within non-small cell lung tumors. Study-level information: Of the tumors, a few were squamous cell, nine to ten non-squamous, and 1 not otherwise specified. General observations from the study: Individual patients largely had distinct high-frequency T-cell receptor beta clonotypes from one another.

Genomic DNA extracted from bulk tumor tissue served as template. A total of about 540 ng was used per sample. Surgeons took several biopsies per primary tumor, spaced far apart, during surgery. Before undergoing curative surgery, patients had newly diagnosed non-small cell lung cancer that was untreated. Multiplex PCR (32 V and 13 J primers) was used to amplify the TCR beta CDR3. One entry per CDR3 protein, called by TCRdb with MiXCR from the multiplex PCR reads. The table lists around 10,000 distinct CDR3 sequences, 25% to 30% of them singletons, with 13% in the top ten. Per the germline V gene, CDR1 is MNHNS and CDR2 is SASEGT. V lost 7 bases to trimming and J lost 1 base, with 15 bases between them. The CDR3 spans 15 residues. This clonotype is deemed medium-sized. Its cognate antigen is unknown.

Sequenced input: lung tumor tissue. The receptor was isolated from a man aged 45-65 years with non-small cell lung cancer. The V call is TRBV6-1, the J call TRBJ2-3; TRBD2 is a possible D gene (6 bases). CDR3 loop: CASTPYPGGTDTQYF. CDR3 coding DNA: TGTGCCAGCACTCCCTATCCGGGGGGCACAGATACGCAGTATTTT.